These 5 T cell receptor beta chains came from one sample sequenced in a study of blood T cell repertoires in COVID-19. Data came from immunoSEQ multiplex PCR; TCRdb stores just in-frame clones and leaves some out. The table has about 46,000 clones, 75% to 90% seen once. The sample was peripheral blood. The receptor source for this set is a man aged 60 to 75 with acute or convalescent COVID-19.

This chain uses TRBV21-1 with TRBJ2-1; TRBD1, the table's D call, was not compared with the DNA. TRBV21-1 is recorded as a pseudogene. The CDR3 extends over 18 amino acids. The CDR3 DNA reads TGTGCCAGCAGCAAAGTCTACTCTCGAACAGGGGGTAGTGATGAGCAGTTCTTC. Translating it yields CASSKVYSRTGGSDEQFF.

The gene calls are TRBV20-1 and TRBJ1-4; D is undetermined. Germline V lookup: CDR1 DFQATT, CDR2 SNEGSKA (reference sequence). The CDR3 is made up of 10 amino acids. V lost 3 bases and J lost 13, with 9 bases in between. CDR3 protein: CSARLVGLFF. The CDR3, as DNA: TGCAGTGCTAGGCTCGTCGGACTGTTTTTT.

This chain uses TRBV29-1 with TRBJ2-1, with TRBD2 identical over 8 bases. V shed 4 bases, J shed 14 bases, and the junction held 16 bases outside the gene matches. The CDR3 totals 14 residues. CDR1 SQVTM and CDR2 ANQGSEA come from the germline V gene. The CDR3 DNA reads as TGCAGCGTTGTGAAGCTCCTAGCGGGCCCCTTGGAGTTCTTC. This codes for CSVVKLLAGPLEFF.

The chain has TRBV9 and TRBJ2-2, with TRBD1 as a possible D gene (6 bases). Looked up from germline, CDR1 is SGDLS and CDR2 is YYNGEE. V was shortened by 2 bases and J by 0 bases, with 8 bases between the two germline ends. The length of the CDR3 is 15 residues. The CDR3: CASSVEGANTGELFF. CDR3 bases: TGTGCCAGCAGCGTTGAGGGGGCGAACACCGGGGAGCTGTTTTTT.

This rearrangement joins TRBV7-3 to TRBJ2-2; TRBD2 matches at 10 bases. The germline V gene encodes CDR1 SGHTA and CDR2 FQGTGA. After removal of 0 bases from V and 4 bases from J, the junction contained 11 bases not matched to a gene. The CDR3 extends over 19 amino acids. The CDR3 region has the DNA TGTGCCAGCAGCTTAACCGGCAGCGGGGGGGCCGGTGTCACCGGGGAGCTGTTTTTT. Translated, it gives CASSLTGSGGAGVTGELFF.